One sample yielded the 19 T cell receptor beta chains listed below, sequenced in a study of T-cell memory formation after mild COVID-19. One entry per CDR3 protein, called by TCRdb with MiXCR from the 5' RACE reads. The sample comprises under 250,000 distinct CDR3 sequences, roughly 10% of which are singletons, and approximately 3% rests with the top ten. The sample taken for sequencing was PBMCs or a T cell subset sorted from them (not recorded which). The receptors originated from a man between 18 and 35 years old who had mild COVID-19 (a few samples of this study predate the infection). Cell type and time point are not known.

This chain joins TRBV5-4 and TRBJ1-1, with D unresolved. V was trimmed by 5 bases and J by 5 bases, leaving 19 bases between them. The CDR3 totals 15 residues. The germline gives CDR1 SGHNT, CDR2 YYREEE (reference sequence). Written as DNA, the CDR3 is TGTGCCAGCAGGGGGATGGGTCCAACGGGGACTGAAGCTTTCTTT. Its protein is CASRGMGPTGTEAFF.

This clonotype was counted only a few times. The chain recombines TRBV20-1 with TRBJ2-4; 11 bases are shared with TRBD2. J lost 0 bases, V lost 6 bases, and 4 bases had no gene match. CDR3 length: 15 residues. Per the germline V gene, CDR1 is DFQATT and CDR2 is SNEGSKA (reference sequence). CDR3 amino acids: CSARLAGLAKNIQYF. In DNA, the CDR3 is TGCAGTGCAAGACTAGCGGGGTTAGCCAAAAACATTCAGTACTTC.

This clonotype was seen a handful of times. This chain uses TRBV2 with TRBJ1-2; TRBD1 matches at 10 bases. The ends lost 5 bases at V and 7 bases at J; junction bases unmatched: 13. Germline-derived CDR1 and CDR2 are SNHLY and FYNNEI. The CDR3 loop spans 16 amino acids. The CDR3 reads CASSRGTGDPNAGYTF. CDR3 DNA sequence: TGTGCCAGCAGTCGTGGGACAGGGGATCCAAATGCTGGCTACACCTTC.

The CDR3 nucleotides are TGTGCCAGCAGAAGAGGGGACAGGGGGATATCGGTGCAGTACGTC. This gives the protein CASRRGDRGISVQYV. The chain joins TRBV2 to TRBJ2-7; TRBD1 aligns across 11 bases. CDR1 and CDR2 from the germline V gene are SNHLY and FYNNEI. The CDR3 covers 15 residues. After removal of 6 bases from V and 9 bases from J, the junction contained 13 bases not matched to a gene.

A few counts support this clonotype. V usage is TRBV7-3 and J usage is TRBJ2-1, with 10 nucleotides matching TRBD1. Germline assignment: CDR1 SGHTA and CDR2 FQGTGA. The CDR3 runs 15 residues. The junction had 5 bases not matched to a gene; V was cut back by 5 bases and J by 4 bases. The CDR3 spells CASSKPGQGYNEQFF. CDR3 nucleotide sequence: TGTGCCAGCAGCAAGCCGGGACAGGGGTACAATGAGCAGTTCTTC.

CDR3 residues: CSTRAASDTQYF. The CDR3 bases are TGCAGTACCCGAGCGGCGTCAGATACGCAGTATTTT. The rearrangement links TRBV20-1 to TRBJ2-3; weak D call: TRBD2 (5 bases). Germline V CDR1 and CDR2: DFQATT, SNEGSKA (reference sequence). Deletions cut 8 bases from V and 4 bases from J, with 13 bases between. The CDR3 is made up of 12 amino acids.

This sequence joins TRBV3-1 and TRBJ2-3; 9 nucleotides agree with TRBD2. Germline CDR1 reads LGHDT; CDR2 reads YNNKEL (reference sequence). The CDR3 is 17 residues long. Trimming cost V 2 bases and J 3 bases; bases outside gene matches: 9. The chain's CDR3 is CASSQTLARGGTDTQYF. The CDR3 DNA is TGTGCCAGCAGCCAAACTTTGGCGCGGGGGGGAACAGATACGCAGTATTTT.

This chain uses TRBV12-3 or TRBV12-4 with TRBJ1-2; D remains ambiguous. Trimming removed 5 bases at V and 0 bases at J, with 7 bases between. The length of the CDR3 is 13 residues. Here the CDR3 DNA reads TGTGCCAGCAGTCGACGGACTAACTATGGCTACACCTTC. Protein product: CASSRRTNYGYTF.

This clonotype was seen many times. The chain is built from TRBV11-2 and TRBJ1-4, with TRBD1 as a possible D gene (5 bases). The CDR3 covers 14 residues. Germline values: CDR1 SGHAT, CDR2 FQNNGV. V was clipped by 4 bases and J by 8 bases, with 14 bases between them. CDR3 sequence: CASSSSRGEEKLFF. The CDR3 nucleotides are TGTGCCAGCAGCTCATCTAGGGGCGAGGAAAAACTGTTTTTT.

V gene TRBV7-6 combines with J gene TRBJ2-5; 7 bases are shared with TRBD2. The CDR3 sequence is 14 residues long. CDR1 is SGHVS, CDR2 FNYEAQ, per germline. With V trimmed by 3 bases and J by 4 bases, 5 bases remained unmatched. The CDR3 reads CASSFRREGETQYF. CDR3 coding DNA: TGTGCCAGCAGCTTCCGCAGGGAGGGAGAGACCCAGTACTTC. The whole variable domain, filled in from reference TRBV7-6 and TRBJ2-5, reads GAGVSQSPRYKVTKRGQDVALRCDPISGHVSLYWYRQALGQGPEFLTYFNYEAQQDKSGLPNDRFSAERPEGSISTLTIQRTEQRDSAMYRCASSFRREGETQYFGPGTRLLVL.

This clonotype was counted ten times or more. V usage is TRBV27 and J usage is TRBJ1-1; TRBD1 agrees at 9 bases. The germline gives CDR1 MNHEY, CDR2 SMNVEV (reference sequence). The CDR3 consists of 15 residues. V lost 3 bases to trimming and J lost 3 bases; unmatched junction nucleotides: 5. The CDR3: CASSFEGQGHTEAFF. CDR3 DNA: TGTGCCAGCAGTTTTGAGGGACAGGGTCACACTGAAGCTTTCTTT.

The V and J genes are TRBV4-3 and TRBJ1-2; D not resolved. Trimming cost V 4 bases and J 2 bases, with 11 bases left between them. The CDR3 extends over 14 amino acids. Germline assignment: CDR1 LGHNA and CDR2 YSLEER. The CDR3 DNA is TGCGCCAGCAGCCGGGCAGACGGGAACTATGGCTACACCTTC. Its protein is CASSRADGNYGYTF.

The rearrangement joins TRBV12-3 or TRBV12-4 to TRBJ2-1; 7 bases match TRBD2. The length of the CDR3 is 15 residues. Losses at the gene ends were 3 bases for V and 7 bases for J; bases not matched to a gene: 9. The CDR3 loop is CASSFRGAGGNEQFF. In DNA, the CDR3 is TGTGCCAGCAGTTTCAGAGGGGCCGGGGGGAATGAGCAGTTCTTC.

This chain uses TRBV6-5 with TRBJ2-2; the D call may be TRBD1 or TRBD2 (5 bases each). Trimming removed 0 bases from V and 7 bases from J, with 9 bases in between. Germline loops: CDR1 MNHEY, CDR2 SVGAGI. The CDR3 runs 14 residues. DNA for the CDR3: TGTGCCAGCAGTTACTCGTTGGGGGACGGGGAGCTGTTTTTT. Amino acid sequence: CASSYSLGDGELFF.

This clonotype has a handful of counts. This rearrangement joins TRBV7-9 to TRBJ2-3, with TRBD2 matching 11 bases. V dropped 5 bases and J dropped 2; count of bases not matched to a gene: 6. Germline CDR1 reads SEHNR; CDR2 reads FQNEAQ (reference sequence). The CDR3 is 16 residues long. The CDR3 coding sequence is TGTGCCAGCAGCCCTTTTAGCGGGGGGGACACAGATACGCAGTATTTT. Translation gives CASSPFSGGDTDTQYF.

V usage is TRBV12-3 or TRBV12-4 and J usage is TRBJ2-7, with a weak D call TRBD1 (5 bases). Trimming stripped 6 bases from V and 2 bases from J, with 14 bases between. The CDR3 runs 14 residues. The CDR3 here is CASRPQGVAYEQYF. The CDR3 nucleotides are TGTGCCAGCAGGCCCCAGGGTGTCGCCTACGAGCAGTACTTC.

The CDR3 loop reads CASSLRDRTYEQYV. The DNA of the CDR3 is TGTGCCAGCAGCCTCCGGGACAGAACCTACGAGCAGTACGTC. The chain is built from TRBV5-5 and TRBJ2-7; TRBD1 aligns across 7 bases. The CDR3 is 14 residues long. With 4 bases clipped from V and 2 bases from J, the junction kept 6 bases outside the gene matches. Germline loops: CDR1 SGHKS, CDR2 YYEKEE (reference sequence).

This clonotype was seen more than once but under ten times. This rearrangement joins TRBV25-1 to TRBJ2-5, with 7 bases that match TRBD1. The germline gives CDR1 MGHDK, CDR2 SYGVNS. Trimming took 6 bases from V and 5 from J; bases not matched to a gene: 6. This CDR3 is 13 amino acids long. The CDR3 DNA reads TGTGCCAGCAGAGACAGGGCCTCGGAGACCCAGTACTTC. This gives the protein CASRDRASETQYF. Full variable domain (missing parts from reference TRBV25-1 and TRBJ2-5): EADIYQTPRYLVIGTGKKITLECSQTMGHDKMYWYQQDPGMELHLIHYSYGVNSTEKGDLSSESTVSRIRTEHFPLTLESARPSHTSQYLCASRDRASETQYFGPGTRLLVL.

This clonotype has a count of ten or more. The chain links TRBV6-5 to TRBJ2-2, with D possibly TRBD1 on 5 matching bases. The V end was cut by 7 bases, the J end by 5 bases, with 14 bases between. The length of the CDR3 is 14 residues. The germline V gene has CDR1 MNHEY and CDR2 SVGAGI. The CDR3 sequence is CASTQGGSTGELFF. CDR3 nucleotides: TGTGCCAGCACCCAGGGTGGGTCGACCGGGGAGCTGTTTTTT.